This entry lists 18 T cell receptor beta chains sequenced from one sample in a study of blood T cell repertoires in COVID-19. TCRdb's table, derived via immunoSEQ multiplex PCR, lists solely in-frame clones and lacks some. The table lists approximately 150,000 clones, around 90% of them singletons. Sample: peripheral blood. The receptors shown here come from a human donor in a cohort sampled during active COVID-19.

This chain joins TRBV30 and TRBJ2-5; 7 bases agree with TRBD2. The J segment lost 4 bases and the V segment lost 0 bases, leaving 2 bases of the junction unmatched. Per the germline V gene, CDR1 is GTSNPN and CDR2 is SVGIG (reference sequence). There are 13 residues in the CDR3. Here the CDR3 DNA reads TGTGCCTGGAGTGTAGTAGCGGGAGAGACCCAGTACTTC. It encodes CAWSVVAGETQYF.

This chain links TRBV27 with TRBJ2-1; TRBD2 matches at 14 bases. The germline CDR1 and CDR2 sequences are MNHEY and SMNVEV (reference sequence). Trimming cost V 5 bases and J 10 bases; bases outside gene matches: 19. CDR3 length: 19 amino acids. CDR3 protein: CASSHQFGVGLAGGWEQFF. The DNA of the CDR3 is TGTGCCAGCAGTCACCAATTCGGGGTTGGACTAGCGGGAGGATGGGAGCAGTTCTTC.

This chain links TRBV18 with TRBJ2-2, with TRBD2 as a possible D gene (7 bases). Germline CDR1 KGHSH, CDR2 LQKENI. The V gene lost 2 bases and the J gene lost 0 bases, with 13 bases spanning the gap. This CDR3 has 17 residues. CDR3 DNA sequence: TGTGCCAGCTCACCAACCCGGGGGGCTGCGAACACCGGGGAGCTGTTTTTT. Its translation is CASSPTRGAANTGELFF. Variable domain in full (rest from reference TRBV18 and TRBJ2-2): NAGVMQNPRHLVRRRGQEARLRCSPMKGHSHVYWYRQLPEEGLKFMVYLQKENIIDESGMPKERFSAEFPKEGPSILRIQQVVRGDSAAYFCASSPTRGAANTGELFFGEGSRLTVL.

V is TRBV6-2 or TRBV6-3 and J is TRBJ1-1; D might be TRBD1 (5 bases). CDR1 and CDR2 (germline): MNHEY, SVGEGT. This CDR3 is 19 amino acids long. Trimming left V 3 bases short and J 0 bases short, with 23 bases between. Here the CDR3 DNA reads TGTGCCAGCAGTTATAGGCCGAACAGGAACCTCTACATGAACACTGAAGCTTTCTTT. Protein product: CASSYRPNRNLYMNTEAFF.

V and J are TRBV7-2 and TRBJ2-3, with 12 bases fitting TRBD1. V trimming: 2 bases; J trimming: 3 bases; junction bases outside the gene matches: 6. Germline CDR1 is SGHTA and CDR2 is FQGNSA. This CDR3 is built from 17 residues. DNA of the CDR3: TGTGCCAGCAGCTTACGCGGGACAGGGGGCATTACAGATACGCAGTATTTT. Its translation is CASSLRGTGGITDTQYF. Variable domain in full (rest from reference TRBV7-2 and TRBJ2-3): GAGVSQSPSNKVTEKGKDVELRCDPISGHTALYWYRQSLGQGLEFLIYFQGNSAPDKSGLPSDRFSAERTGGSVSTLTIQRTQQEDSAVYLCASSLRGTGGITDTQYFGPGTRLTVL.

The chain combines TRBV2 with TRBJ2-1; maybe TRBD2 (5 bases). CDR1 is SNHLY, CDR2 FYNNEI, per germline. The CDR3 consists of 15 residues. V gave up 7 bases and J gave up 7 bases, with 20 bases separating them. Here the CDR3 DNA reads TGTGCCAGCATCGGACTGGGCTACATGGGGAATGAGCAGTTCTTC. This codes for CASIGLGYMGNEQFF.

The gene calls are TRBV6-5 and TRBJ2-7; 8 bases fit TRBD1. Germline loops: CDR1 MNHEY, CDR2 SVGAGI. This CDR3 has 14 residues. The J segment lost 7 bases and the V segment lost 4 bases, leaving 9 bases of the junction unmatched. CDR3 sequence (DNA): TGTGCCAGCAGTTCCAGGGACAGGTGGTGGGAGCAGTACTTC. As protein: CASSSRDRWWEQYF.

V gene TRBV28 combines with J gene TRBJ1-4, with a possible D match to TRBD1 (5 bases). The CDR3 spans 13 residues. Deletions cut 5 bases from V and 8 bases from J, with 12 bases between. Germline lookup yields CDR1 MDHEN and CDR2 SYDVKM. The CDR3 region is CASSPQGREKLFF. The CDR3 DNA reads as TGTGCCAGCAGTCCCCAGGGCCGGGAAAAACTGTTTTTT.

The genes are TRBV5-1 and TRBJ2-7; TRBD1 matches 8 bases. With 5 bases clipped from V and 6 bases from J, the junction kept 7 bases outside the gene matches. The CDR3 loop spans 13 amino acids. Germline V lookup: CDR1 SGHRS, CDR2 YFSETQ. CDR3 region: CASSRSDRGEQYF. CDR3 nucleotide sequence: TGCGCCAGCAGTAGGTCAGACAGGGGCGAGCAGTACTTC.

In this sample, this clone turned up once. This chain uses TRBV27 with TRBJ2-7; the match to TRBD2 covers 10 bases. Germline CDR1 is MNHEY and CDR2 is SMNVEV (reference sequence). There are 13 residues in the CDR3. J lost 5 bases, V lost 6 bases, and 4 bases had no gene match. The CDR3 nucleotides are TGTGCCAGCAGCCCACTAGCGGGAAACGAGCAGTACTTC. It codes for CASSPLAGNEQYF.

The chain carries TRBV6-5 and TRBJ1-2; 9 bases line up with TRBD1. This CDR3 region has 14 residues. V shed 5 bases and J 4 bases; nucleotides not matched to a gene: 5. Germline loops: CDR1 MNHEY, CDR2 SVGAGI. As DNA, the CDR3 is TGTGCCAGCAGTCTATCGACAGGGGGCTATGGCTACACCTTC. Its translation is CASSLSTGGYGYTF.

This chain joins TRBV21-1 and TRBJ2-1; the DNA was not used to check the table's D call, TRBD1. TRBV21-1 is recorded as a pseudogene. The CDR3 contains 13 residues. In nucleotides, the CDR3 is TGTGCCAGCAGGACAGGGCTGTTTCGTGAGCAGTTCTTC. As protein: CASRTGLFREQFF.

The chain uses TRBV7-9 and TRBJ2-1; 11 bases align to TRBD2. Germline values: CDR1 SEHNR, CDR2 FQNEAQ (reference sequence). This CDR3 is 16 amino acids long. The junction had 14 bases not matched to a gene; V was cut back by 6 bases and J by 10 bases. CDR3 sequence reads: CASRPPGLAVKEEQFF. Written as DNA, the CDR3 is TGTGCCAGCAGGCCTCCGGGACTAGCGGTCAAGGAAGAGCAGTTCTTC.

V and J are TRBV5-6 and TRBJ2-5, with 7 bases lining up with TRBD1. CDR1 is SGHDT and CDR2 is YYEEEE in the germline V gene. The length of the CDR3 is 15 residues. Unmatched junction bases numbered 4, after V lost 1 base and J lost 1 base. The CDR3 here is CASSLLAGGQETQYF. The CDR3 bases are TGTGCCAGCAGCTTGCTAGCAGGGGGCCAAGAGACCCAGTACTTC.

This rearrangement joins TRBV29-1 to TRBJ2-7; TRBD1 agrees at 9 bases. CDR1 is SQVTM and CDR2 is ANQGSEA in the germline V gene. After removal of 7 bases from V and 0 bases from J, the junction contained 4 bases not matched to a gene. The CDR3 is 13 residues long. The CDR3 region has the DNA TGCAGCGCCCGGGACAGGGACTCCTACGAGCAGTACTTC. This gives the protein CSARDRDSYEQYF.

The V call is TRBV3-1 (or the pseudogene TRBV3-2), the J call TRBJ2-7, with TRBD2 identical over 8 bases. Germline V CDR1 and CDR2: LGHDT, YNNKEL (reference sequence). The CDR3 loop spans 13 amino acids. Losses at the gene ends were 3 bases for V and 6 bases for J; bases not matched to a gene: 4. In DNA form, the CDR3 reads TGTGCCAGCAGCCAGATAAGCGGGGGCGAGCAGTACTTC. This translates into CASSQISGGEQYF.

V is TRBV30 and J is TRBJ2-5; no clear D. Germline V gene sequence: CDR1 GTSNPN, CDR2 SVGIG (reference sequence). This CDR3 comprises 12 residues. Trimming stripped 3 bases from V and 2 bases from J, with 7 bases between. As DNA, the CDR3 is TGTGCCTGGAGACTCCTGCAAGAGACCCAGTACTTC. It yields the protein CAWRLLQETQYF.

The V call is TRBV6-6, the J call TRBJ2-7; 8 bases match TRBD1. V lost 6 bases, J lost 9 bases, and 10 bases stayed unmatched. In germline, CDR1 is MNHNY, CDR2 SVGAGI (reference sequence). The CDR3 is 13 amino acids. CDR3 region: CASRETDRGGQYF. The DNA for the CDR3 is TGTGCCAGCAGGGAGACTGACAGGGGTGGGCAGTACTTC.